A single sample gave rise to the 25 T cell receptor beta chains below, sequenced in a study of beta chain features in type 1 diabetes. What was sequenced were expressed TCRB transcripts, since all of the isolated RNA had been reverse transcribed. Profiled with immunoSEQ multiplex PCR; TCRdb holds only in-frame clones, not every one. The table lists around 300,000 clones, more than 9.5% of them singletons. Sequencing was carried out using naive CD4+ T cells from blood. The receptors were gathered from a woman under 40 in good health.

The V and J genes are TRBV7-9 and TRBJ2-2; 7 bases are a match to TRBD1. V shed 5 bases and J 2 bases; nucleotides not matched to a gene: 11. The CDR3 spans 17 residues. The germline V gene has CDR1 SEHNR and CDR2 FQNEAQ (reference sequence). This CDR3 is CASSPFTGTANTGELFF. In nucleotides, the CDR3 is TGTGCCAGCAGCCCATTCACCGGGACAGCTAACACCGGGGAGCTGTTTTTT.

This clone was seen only a few times. The V and J genes are TRBV18 and TRBJ2-2, with TRBD1 identical over 9 bases. In germline, CDR1 is KGHSH, CDR2 LQKENI. Trimming cost V 3 bases and J 6 bases; bases outside gene matches: 8. CDR3 size: 16 residues. CDR3 sequence: CASSPTGGPASGELFF. The CDR3 nucleotides are TGTGCCAGCTCACCGACAGGGGGTCCGGCGTCCGGGGAGCTGTTTTTT.

This clone has just a few counts. V is TRBV7-2 and J is TRBJ2-5; 10 positions match TRBD2. V lost 4 bases and J lost 7; bases outside the gene matches: 12. CDR3 length: 16 amino acids. The V gene's germline CDR1 is SGHTA and CDR2 FQGNSA. The CDR3 here is CASSYELAGPTGTQYF. The CDR3 DNA sequence: TGTGCCAGCAGCTACGAACTAGCGGGACCTACCGGGACCCAGTACTTC.

V usage is TRBV28 and J usage is TRBJ2-3, with TRBD1 matching 7 bases. The CDR3 is 15 amino acids. From germline, CDR1 is MDHEN and CDR2 SYDVKM. The V gene end was trimmed by 8 bases and the J gene end by 0 bases; junction bases not matched to a gene: 8. The CDR3 region is CASLRGKTSTDTQYF. Here the CDR3 DNA reads TGTGCCAGCCTCAGGGGGAAGACTAGCACAGATACGCAGTATTTT.

In this sample, this clone turned up a few times. V is TRBV29-1 and J is TRBJ1-5; D is unclear. V was pared by 5 bases and J by 7 bases, with 24 bases between. This CDR3 spans 16 amino acids. The germline V gene encodes CDR1 SQVTM and CDR2 ANQGSEA. The CDR3 here is CSVSTVGQEGNQPQHF. The CDR3 nucleotides are TGCAGCGTTTCGACCGTCGGGCAGGAGGGTAACCAGCCCCAGCATTTT.

The chain couples TRBV11-2 to TRBJ2-7; TRBD2 is a possible D gene (6 bases). The CDR3 consists of 14 residues. The V and J ends lost 11 bases and 4 bases respectively, with 21 bases between them. Germline CDR1 and CDR2: SGHAT and FQNNGV. CDR3 sequence: CAGPPGTLSYEQYF. For the CDR3, the DNA is TGTGCCGGCCCCCCCGGGACTCTCTCTTACGAGCAGTACTTC.

This clone was observed a few times. V and J are TRBV5-4 and TRBJ2-5; TRBD2 is a possible D gene (6 bases). V was cut by 0 bases and J by 5 bases, with 23 bases left in between. Germline V gene lookup returns CDR1 SGHNT and CDR2 YYREEE (reference sequence). CDR3 length equals 18 residues. The CDR3 DNA follows: TGTGCCAGCAGCTTGGCCGGGGCGGGGAGAGAGTGGGACGAGACCCAGTACTTC. This encodes CASSLAGAGREWDETQYF.

This clone was counted between two and nine times. The CDR3 spells CASSSLAGGLNEQFF. As DNA, the CDR3 is TGTGCCAGCAGTTCATTAGCGGGAGGGTTGAATGAGCAGTTCTTC. V and J are TRBV6-5 and TRBJ2-1; 11 bases line up with TRBD2. The CDR3 sequence is 15 residues long. Trimming removed 4 bases from V and 7 bases from J; junction bases left unmatched: 6. CDR1 and CDR2 from the germline V gene are MNHEY and SVGAGI.

This chain uses TRBV27 with TRBJ2-7, with D possibly TRBD1 on 6 matching bases. Germline CDR1 MNHEY, CDR2 SMNVEV (reference sequence). With 3 bases removed from V and 0 bases from J, the gap between germline ends came to 12 bases. This CDR3 spans 15 amino acids. The DNA for the CDR3 is TGTGCCAGCAGTTTCCGGGACAAGGTCTCCTACGAGCAGTACTTC. Translating it yields CASSFRDKVSYEQYF.

The chain is built from TRBV18 and TRBJ2-5, with TRBD2 matching over 10 bases. With V trimmed by 4 bases and J by 5 bases, 7 bases remained unmatched. The length of the CDR3 is 15 residues. Per the germline V gene, CDR1 is KGHSH and CDR2 is LQKENI. The CDR3 DNA reads as TGTGCCAGCTCACTCGGGACTAGCGAAGGGGAGACCCAGTACTTC. It translates to CASSLGTSEGETQYF. Supplemented by reference TRBV18 and TRBJ2-5, the full variable domain reads NAGVMQNPRHLVRRRGQEARLRCSPMKGHSHVYWYRQLPEEGLKFMVYLQKENIIDESGMPKERFSAEFPKEGPSILRIQQVVRGDSAAYFCASSLGTSEGETQYFGPGTRLLVL.

This clone was counted a few times. The rearrangement uses TRBV18 and TRBJ2-7, with TRBD2 as a possible D gene (7 bases). This CDR3 spans 13 amino acids. V was cut by 3 bases and J by 5 bases, with 11 bases left in between. CDR1 and CDR2 (germline): KGHSH, LQKENI. This CDR3 is CASSPGEGDEQYF. The DNA for the CDR3 is TGTGCCAGCTCACCTGGGGAGGGGGACGAGCAGTACTTC.

This clone appeared a few times. The V and J genes are TRBV7-2 and TRBJ2-4; weak D call: TRBD2 (6 bases). The germline CDR1 and CDR2 sequences are SGHTA and FQGNSA. V gave up 3 bases and J gave up 0 bases, with 6 bases separating them. The CDR3 is made up of 14 amino acids. The DNA for the CDR3 is TGTGCCAGCAGCTTCGGGAGAGCCAAAAACATTCAGTACTTC. This codes for CASSFGRAKNIQYF. Full variable domain (outside the CDR3, taken from reference TRBV7-2 and TRBJ2-4): GAGVSQSPSNKVTEKGKDVELRCDPISGHTALYWYRQSLGQGLEFLIYFQGNSAPDKSGLPSDRFSAERTGGSVSTLTIQRTQQEDSAVYLCASSFGRAKNIQYFGAGTRLSVL.

V is TRBV28 and J is TRBJ2-7, with 8 bases fitting TRBD1. Germline loops: CDR1 MDHEN, CDR2 SYDVKM. The CDR3 sequence is 15 residues long. The V segment lost 4 bases and the J segment 5 bases; nucleotides outside the gene matches: 10. The CDR3 DNA follows: TGTGCCAGCAGTTCCGGAGGACAGGGTGTCCACGAGCAGTACTTC. This gives the protein CASSSGGQGVHEQYF.

This clone has just a few counts. This chain joins TRBV5-4 and TRBJ2-7; D possibly corresponds to TRBD1 (5 bases). The V gene lost 3 bases and the J gene lost 4 bases, with 5 bases spanning the gap. The CDR3 has 11 amino acids. Germline V gene sequence: CDR1 SGHNT, CDR2 YYREEE (reference sequence). The CDR3 protein is CASSSGYEQYF. In nucleotides, the CDR3 is TGTGCCAGCAGCTCAGGGTACGAGCAGTACTTC.

The chain has TRBV30 and TRBJ1-1, with 7 bases lining up with TRBD1. This CDR3 region has 15 residues. Germline V gene lookup returns CDR1 GTSNPN and CDR2 SVGIG (reference sequence). V was clipped by 0 bases and J by 2 bases; unmatched bases: 6. This chain's CDR3 is CAWSVTGTVNTEAFF. CDR3 coding DNA: TGTGCCTGGAGTGTTACCGGGACAGTCAACACTGAAGCTTTCTTT.

The chain uses TRBV4-2 and TRBJ1-1; D perhaps matches TRBD1 (6 bases). V lost 0 bases and J 0 bases, leaving 11 bases between the germline ends. CDR1 and CDR2 (germline): LGHNA, YNFKEQ. The CDR3 is 16 residues long. In DNA form, the CDR3 reads TGTGCCAGCAGCCAAGAACTGGCAGGGGTGAACACTGAAGCTTTCTTT. Translation: CASSQELAGVNTEAFF.

This clone was seen more than once but under ten times. The J gene is TRBJ2-5, the V gene TRBV30; no definite D call. The germline V gene has CDR1 GTSNPN and CDR2 SVGIG (reference sequence). V shed 7 bases and J shed 2 bases, with 8 bases lying between them. The CDR3 has 11 residues. CDR3 loop: CASLEQETQYF. The CDR3, as DNA: TGTGCCTCGCTGGAGCAAGAGACCCAGTACTTC.

Only a few counts were recorded for this clone. For the CDR3, the DNA is TGTGCCAGCAGCATACAGGGAATTGGGACCGGGGAGCTGTTTTTT. Its protein is CASSIQGIGTGELFF. The V call is TRBV25-1, the J call TRBJ2-2; a possible D gene is TRBD1 (6 bases). Germline CDR1 and CDR2: MGHDK and SYGVNS. The CDR3 consists of 15 residues. Trimming left V 6 bases short and J 5 bases short, with 16 bases between.

This clone has only a few counts. The rearrangement joins TRBV28 to TRBJ2-7, with 8 bases identical to TRBD1. The length of the CDR3 is 11 residues. V dropped 6 bases and J dropped 13; count of bases not matched to a gene: 8. Per germline, CDR1 MDHEN and CDR2 SYDVKM. The CDR3 protein is CASSLNGQGYF. The DNA for the CDR3 is TGTGCCAGCAGCTTAAACGGACAGGGCTACTTC.

This clone turned up a few times. Other DNA sequences in this sample translate to the same CDR3. The V call is TRBV7-3, the J call TRBJ2-3, with 14 bases fitting TRBD2. CDR3 length equals 18 residues. The V gene's germline CDR1 is SGHTA and CDR2 FQGTGA. V trimming: 5 bases; J trimming: 1 base; junction bases outside the gene matches: 8. The CDR3 nucleotides are TGTGCCAGCAGCCCGGGGACTAGCGGGAGCACTGGCACAGATACGCAGTATTTT. Translating it yields CASSPGTSGSTGTDTQYF.

This clone was detected only a few times. The V and J genes are TRBV5-1 and TRBJ1-1, with 7 bases lining up with TRBD1. The CDR3 is made up of 14 amino acids. Trimming cost V 4 bases and J 4 bases; bases outside gene matches: 7. Looked up from germline, CDR1 is SGHRS and CDR2 is YFSETQ. CDR3 sequence (DNA): TGCGCCAGCAGCGGAAACCGGGACAGCACTGAAGCTTTCTTT. This sequence encodes CASSGNRDSTEAFF.

V gene TRBV7-3 combines with J gene TRBJ1-1, with TRBD1 matching 8 bases. The CDR3 has 17 amino acids. After removal of 2 bases from V and 2 bases from J, the junction contained 10 bases not matched to a gene. Germline loops: CDR1 SGHTA, CDR2 FQGTGA. CDR3: CASSLGPQGAHNTEAFF. The CDR3 coding sequence is TGTGCCAGCAGCTTAGGGCCCCAGGGGGCGCATAACACTGAAGCTTTCTTT.

V usage is TRBV14 and J usage is TRBJ2-5, with D tentatively TRBD2 (5 bases). The CDR3 runs 16 residues. Looked up from germline, CDR1 is SGHDN and CDR2 is FVKESK. V lost 1 base to trimming and J lost 4 bases, with 16 bases between them. CDR3 residues: CASSQGTGTPTETQYF. In DNA, the CDR3 is TGTGCCAGCAGCCAAGGGACGGGAACACCCACAGAGACCCAGTACTTC. Full variable domain (outside the CDR3, taken from reference TRBV14 and TRBJ2-5): EAGVTQFPSHSVIEKGQTVTLRCDPISGHDNLYWYRRVMGKEIKFLLHFVKESKQDESGMPNNRFLAERTGGTYSTLKVQPAELEDSGVYFCASSQGTGTPTETQYFGPGTRLLVL.

The V and J genes are TRBV7-3 and TRBJ2-7; 8 bases are shared with TRBD1. Germline lookup yields CDR1 SGHTA and CDR2 FQGTGA. V gave up 4 bases and J gave up 6 bases; unmatched junction bases: 8. The CDR3 runs to 14 residues. The CDR3, as DNA: TGTGCCAGCAGCTCCATGACAGGGGTGGGCGAGCAGTACTTC. It yields the protein CASSSMTGVGEQYF.

J is TRBJ2-1 and V is TRBV29-1; perhaps TRBD2 as D (5 bases). CDR1 and CDR2 from the germline V gene are SQVTM and ANQGSEA. The CDR3 contains 13 residues. V dropped 6 bases and J dropped 7 bases, with 16 bases sitting between them. The CDR3 reads CSVDDYLGNEQFF. For the CDR3, the DNA is TGCAGCGTGGACGACTACCTGGGGAATGAGCAGTTCTTC.